These 10 T cell receptor beta chains originate from one sample sequenced in a study of sequential checkpoint blockade in melanoma. As for treatment: randomized to nivolumab then ipilimumab (arm A) or the reverse (arm B). TCRdb's table, derived via immunoSEQ multiplex PCR, lists solely in-frame clones and lacks some. This sample has about 4,600 clones, with roughly 60% found just once. The source material was CD8+ T cells sorted from blood (inferred from file names), sampled from a patient given nivolumab and ipilimumab in sequence. All receptors come from a human donor with melanoma.

The chain joins TRBV6-1 to TRBJ1-1; D remains unclear. This CDR3 has 15 residues. V lost 5 bases and J 3 bases, leaving 16 bases between the germline ends. The germline V gene encodes CDR1 MNHNS and CDR2 SASEGT. The CDR3: CASSTRLGGYTEAFF. CDR3 coding DNA: TGTGCCAGCAGTACACGACTAGGAGGGTACACTGAAGCTTTCTTT.

This clone was picked up one time. This chain joins TRBV27 and TRBJ1-5; 8 nucleotides align to TRBD1. The V segment lost 2 bases and the J segment 2 bases; nucleotides outside the gene matches: 2. Germline V gene data show CDR1 as MNHEY and CDR2 as SMNVEV (reference sequence). The CDR3 loop spans 15 amino acids. The CDR3 region has the DNA TGTGCCAGCAGTTTACAGGGGGCGGGCAATCAGCCCCAGCATTTT. Amino acid sequence: CASSLQGAGNQPQHF.

This clone was recorded a few times. This chain joins TRBV27 and TRBJ1-2, with 9 bases lining up with TRBD1. This CDR3 contains 13 residues. CDR1 MNHEY and CDR2 SMNVEV come from the germline V gene (reference sequence). V was clipped by 8 bases and J by 8 bases; unmatched bases: 9. CDR3 loop: CASSGTGIRGYTF. The DNA for the CDR3 is TGTGCCAGCTCCGGGACAGGGATCCGCGGCTACACCTTC.

CDR3 in amino acids: CASSQVEQGYEQFF. The CDR3 bases are TGCGCCAGCAGCCAGGTGGAACAGGGCTATGAGCAGTTCTTC. The chain has TRBV4-1 and TRBJ2-1; maybe TRBD1 (6 bases). The CDR3 has 14 residues. Deletions cut 3 bases from V and 8 bases from J, with 14 bases between. The germline V gene has CDR1 MGHRA and CDR2 YSYEKL.

J is TRBJ2-5 and V is TRBV30, with a possible D match to TRBD2 (6 bases). Germline values: CDR1 GTSNPN, CDR2 SVGIG (reference sequence). The germline V and J ends were trimmed by 0 bases and 4 bases, with 15 bases remaining between them. This CDR3 is built from 15 residues. The CDR3 bases are TGTGCCTGGAGTGTTCATCGGGGGTTACGAGAGACCCAGTACTTC. Translated, it gives CAWSVHRGLRETQYF.

The rearrangement joins TRBV4-1 to TRBJ2-1; maybe TRBD2 (5 bases). Germline V gene lookup returns CDR1 MGHRA and CDR2 YSYEKL. This CDR3 region has 14 residues. V lost 0 bases to trimming and J lost 3 bases, with 6 bases between them. CDR3 nucleotides: TGCGCCAGCAGCCAAGAGGACTTCTACAATGAGCAGTTCTTC. Protein sequence: CASSQEDFYNEQFF.

The gene calls are TRBV19 and TRBJ2-2; possible D gene TRBD2, 6 bases. Germline V gene lookup returns CDR1 LNHDA and CDR2 SQIVND (reference sequence). V lost 5 bases and J lost 6, with 13 bases in between. This CDR3 has 14 residues. The DNA of the CDR3 is TGTGCCAGTAGTTTAACCGCTAGCGCCGGGGAGCTGTTTTTT. This encodes CASSLTASAGELFF. Supplemented by reference TRBV19 and TRBJ2-2, the full variable domain reads DGGITQSPKYLFRKEGQNVTLSCEQNLNHDAMYWYRQDPGQGLRLIYYSQIVNDFQKGDIAEGYSVSREKKESFPLTVTSAQKNPTAFYLCASSLTASAGELFFGEGSRLTVL.

The rearrangement joins TRBV29-1 to TRBJ2-7, with D maybe TRBD2 (5 bases). Germline CDR1 SQVTM, CDR2 ANQGSEA. The ends were cut back, 5 bases at V and 0 bases at J, with 14 bases in the middle. The CDR3 loop spans 14 amino acids. CDR3 in amino acids: CSVMTTGSSYEQYF. In DNA form, the CDR3 reads TGCAGCGTTATGACAACGGGAAGCTCCTACGAGCAGTACTTC.

The CDR3 spells CAISEQGSGYTF. The CDR3 DNA reads TGTGCCATCAGTGAACAGGGGTCGGGCTACACCTTC. This chain connects TRBV10-3 to TRBJ1-2, with 7 bases that match TRBD1. The CDR3 sequence is 12 residues long. Germline lookup yields CDR1 ENHRY and CDR2 SYGVKD. The V gene end was trimmed by 3 bases and the J gene end by 8 bases; junction bases not matched to a gene: 3.

This clone was seen only a few times. This chain links TRBV19 with TRBJ1-1, with 10 positions matching TRBD1. The V segment lost 5 bases and the J segment 4 bases; nucleotides outside the gene matches: 1. Germline loops: CDR1 LNHDA, CDR2 SQIVND (reference sequence). CDR3 size: 13 residues. The CDR3 protein is CASSWTGGTEAFF. The CDR3, as DNA: TGTGCCAGTAGTTGGACAGGGGGCACTGAAGCTTTCTTT.